The following is a T cell receptor beta chain sequence with its context. Its antigen is not known. The CDR3 consists of 15 residues. After removal of 5 bases from V and 1 base from J, the junction contained 7 bases not matched to a gene. Per germline, CDR1 SGHTA and CDR2 FQGNSA. The data stem from a study of long-term antiretroviral therapy in people with HIV. Study conclusions and caveats: The data indicate that diversity increased after ART but remained below transplant donor controls.

An immunoSEQ assay, version v3.0, was performed at survey level. For each individual sample, sequencing targeted about 40,000-50,000 T-cell genomes. Profiling relied on immunoSEQ multiplex PCR, and the TCRdb table lists in-frame clones only, not all of them. The sample carries over 35,000 clones, approximately 94% recorded once. It was in the United States that all participants with HIV were treated. The clonotype comes from a man younger than 40 with HIV. The chain employs TRBV7-2 and TRBJ2-7, with 8 bases lining up with TRBD1. Sequenced material: unsorted PBMCs, taken around 9.2 years after starting antiretroviral therapy. CDR3 region: CASSIGTGLSYEQYF. The CDR3 DNA is TGTGCCAGCAGCATTGGGACAGGACTTTCCTACGAGCAGTACTTC.